This entry lists 32 T cell receptor beta chains sequenced from one sample in a study of Graves' ophthalmopathy and Graves' hyperthyroidism. Scientists amplified the TCR beta CDR3 regions from RNA transcripts. First-round RT-PCR with HTBI primers preceded a second-round multiplex PCR. TCRdb re-called the multiplex PCR reads with MiXCR, one entry per CDR3 protein. In the table there are 680,000 or so distinct CDR3 sequences, about a fifth of which are singletons. Material for sequencing was peripheral blood. The receptors come from a woman aged 18-29 years with stable Graves' hyperthyroidism. Some clones in this sample may be carry-over from other donors' samples.

The sample holds many counts of this clonotype. J is TRBJ2-5 and V is TRBV12-3 or TRBV12-4; perhaps TRBD2 as D (6 bases). V lost 0 bases and J 2 bases, leaving 13 bases between the germline ends. The CDR3 length is 16 residues. The CDR3 spells CASSLALTRGQETQYF. The CDR3, as DNA: TGTGCCAGCAGTTTAGCCCTGACTAGAGGGCAAGAGACCCAGTACTTC.

This clonotype was observed many times. The J gene is TRBJ2-2, the V gene TRBV12-3 or TRBV12-4, with D perhaps TRBD2 (5 bases). The CDR3 contains 15 residues. With 6 bases removed from V and 1 base from J, the gap between germline ends came to 12 bases. DNA of the CDR3: TGTGCCAGCAGAACAGACTACCTGAACACCGGGGAGCTGTTTTTT. Protein product: CASRTDYLNTGELFF.

Points on this clonotype: This may be a read error, as it is one base from a much larger clone. The chain has TRBV12-5 and TRBJ1-1, with D perhaps matching TRBD1 (6 bases). CDR1 and CDR2 (germline): LGHNT, FRNRAP. The CDR3 is 15 residues long. The CDR3 spells CASGLGIWGPTEACF. The CDR3 bases are TGTGCTAGTGGTTTGGGTATTTGGGGGCCCACTGAAGCTTGCTTT.

In this sample, this clonotype turned up many times. An end of the junction differs from the germline gene, which may be a read error. V is TRBV20-1 and J is TRBJ2-4; D not resolved. CDR1 and CDR2 (germline): DFQATT, SNEGSKA (reference sequence). The CDR3 runs 16 residues. The CDR3 loop is CSARDLGGWAKNIKYF. The CDR3 DNA sequence: TGCAGTGCTAGAGATCTCGGCGGTTGGGCCAAAAACATTAAGTACTTC.

This clonotype was recorded many times. This chain connects TRBV6-1 to TRBJ1-5; D unresolved. The CDR3 contains 14 residues. V was cut by 2 bases and J by 6 bases, with 11 bases left in between. Germline V gene lookup returns CDR1 MNHNS and CDR2 SASEGT. The chain's CDR3 is CASSEYGHPQPQHF. In DNA, the CDR3 is TGTGCCAGCAGTGAATATGGCCACCCTCAGCCCCAGCATTTT.

This sequence joins TRBV30 and TRBJ2-5, with 8 bases fitting TRBD2. Germline values: CDR1 GTSNPN, CDR2 SVGIG (reference sequence). The CDR3 is made up of 15 amino acids. The trim removed 5 bases at V and 4 bases at J, leaving 12 bases unmatched. The CDR3 DNA is TGTGCCTGGGGACTGGCGGGGGGATTGGGAGAGACCCAGTACTTC. Its translation: CAWGLAGGLGETQYF.

This clonotype appeared a few times. The CDR3 coding sequence is TGTGCCAGCAGTTACACAGGGACAGACCAAGAGACCCAGTACTTC. It encodes CASSYTGTDQETQYF. The V gene is TRBV6-2 or TRBV6-3, the J gene TRBJ2-5, with TRBD1 matching over 7 bases. The trim removed 2 bases at V and 0 bases at J, leaving 3 bases unmatched. Looked up from germline, CDR1 is MNHEY and CDR2 is SVGEGT. The CDR3 spans 15 residues.

CDR3 loop: CASTYRVTEAFF. As DNA, the CDR3 is TGTGCCAGCACCTACAGGGTAACTGAAGCTTTCTTT. V is TRBV6-5 and J is TRBJ1-1; D perhaps matches TRBD1 (6 bases). With 7 bases removed from V and 5 bases from J, the gap between germline ends came to 11 bases. The CDR3 consists of 12 residues. Germline assignment: CDR1 MNHEY and CDR2 SVGAGI.

This clonotype was detected ten times or more. The rearrangement joins TRBV12-3 or TRBV12-4 to TRBJ1-5; D is ambiguous. With 5 bases removed from V and 7 bases from J, the gap between germline ends came to 9 bases. The CDR3 consists of 12 residues. Here the CDR3 reads CASSRAGQPQHF. Here the CDR3 DNA reads TGTGCCAGCAGTCGCGCCGGACAGCCCCAGCATTTT.

The gene calls are TRBV6-1 and TRBJ2-4; D is undetermined. CDR1 and CDR2 (germline): MNHNS, SASEGT. The germline V and J ends were trimmed by 3 bases and 0 bases, with 6 bases remaining between them. The CDR3 loop spans 14 amino acids. The DNA of the CDR3 is TGTGCCAGCAGTGAGTTACTAGCCAAAAACATTCAGTACTTC. It codes for CASSELLAKNIQYF.

This clonotype was seen repeatedly, ten times or more. The V gene is TRBV28, the J gene TRBJ2-2; D remains ambiguous. The CDR3 length is 12 residues. In germline, CDR1 is MDHEN, CDR2 SYDVKM. Trimming left V 6 bases short and J 5 bases short, with 7 bases between. The CDR3, as DNA: TGTGCCAGCAGATTGACGACCGGGGAGCTGTTTTTT. This codes for CASRLTTGELFF.

This clonotype was picked up a small number of times. The chain has TRBV28 and TRBJ1-1, with TRBD1 matching 11 bases. The J segment lost 5 bases and the V segment lost 4 bases, leaving 6 bases of the junction unmatched. The CDR3 is made up of 15 amino acids. The germline gives CDR1 MDHEN, CDR2 SYDVKM. The CDR3 here is CASSWPGQGGTEAFF. CDR3 coding DNA: TGTGCCAGCAGTTGGCCGGGACAGGGGGGAACTGAAGCTTTCTTT.

The rearrangement joins TRBV6-1 to TRBJ1-2, with no clear D. Germline CDR1 and CDR2: MNHNS and SASEGT. Trimming stripped 1 base from V and 6 bases from J, with 15 bases between. The CDR3 consists of 15 residues. This CDR3 is CASSEVEGQGHGYTF. Written as DNA, the CDR3 is TGTGCCAGCAGTGAAGTGGAGGGTCAAGGTCATGGCTACACCTTC.

CDR3 in amino acids: CASSSKTGSYTGELFF. CDR3 sequence (DNA): TGTGCCAGCAGCTCAAAGACAGGGAGCTACACCGGGGAGCTGTTTTTT. The chain combines TRBV7-3 with TRBJ2-2; 7 nucleotides agree with TRBD1. V lost 4 bases, J lost 3 bases, and 8 bases stayed unmatched. The CDR3 is 16 amino acids. Germline CDR1 and CDR2: SGHTA and FQGTGA.

The chain recombines TRBV12-3 or TRBV12-4 with TRBJ1-2; possible D gene TRBD1, 5 bases. The CDR3 covers 15 residues. Trimming removed 5 bases at V and 4 bases at J, with 17 bases between. The CDR3 DNA reads TGTGCCAGCAGTCCGTCCGGGGCGGAGAGCTATGGCTACACCTTC. Protein sequence: CASSPSGAESYGYTF.

This clonotype was observed at least ten times. The rearrangement joins TRBV2 to TRBJ2-5; possibly TRBD1 for D (6 bases). The germline gives CDR1 SNHLY, CDR2 FYNNEI. This CDR3 contains 17 residues. Deletions cut 0 bases from V and 1 base from J, with 15 bases between. CDR3 sequence: CASSEAFFGQSQETQYF. The CDR3 region has the DNA TGTGCCAGCAGTGAAGCTTTTTTTGGACAGAGCCAAGAGACCCAGTACTTC.

In its sample, this clonotype was seen many times. This chain links TRBV28 with TRBJ1-5; D not certain. CDR3 length equals 13 residues. Germline values: CDR1 MDHEN, CDR2 SYDVKM. Trimming removed 5 bases from V and 5 bases from J, with 10 bases in between. In nucleotides, the CDR3 is TGTGCCAGCAGTGCTGGGTTGGATCAGCCCCAGCATTTT. It translates to CASSAGLDQPQHF.

This clonotype was picked up one time. This sequence joins TRBV12-3 or TRBV12-4 and TRBJ1-2; D is unclear. Trimming stripped 5 bases from V and 4 bases from J, with 11 bases between. The CDR3 spans 13 residues. CDR3 in DNA: TGTGCCAGCAGTCCCCAAATGGGCTATGGCTACACCTTC. This translates into CASSPQMGYGYTF.

The rearrangement uses TRBV24-1 and TRBJ2-2; tentative D call: TRBD1 (6 bases). The CDR3 spans 14 residues. Germline CDR1 KGHDR, CDR2 SFDVKD. V was clipped by 6 bases and J by 3 bases, with 10 bases between them. Written as DNA, the CDR3 is TGTGCCACCAGTACGAACAGGGACACCGGGGAGCTGTTTTTT. Protein sequence: CATSTNRDTGELFF.

At least ten counts were recorded for this clonotype. V gene TRBV6-2 or TRBV6-3 combines with J gene TRBJ1-1, with D perhaps matching TRBD1 (5 bases). Germline V gene sequence: CDR1 MNHEY, CDR2 SVGEGT. This CDR3 is built from 15 residues. The V end lost 0 bases, the J end lost 1 base, and 9 bases lay between the germline ends. CDR3 protein: CASSYSFQGNTEAFF. The CDR3 DNA reads as TGTGCCAGCAGTTACTCGTTCCAGGGGAACACTGAAGCTTTCTTT.

This clonotype showed up just a few times. This rearrangement joins TRBV3-1 to TRBJ2-3; possible D gene TRBD1, 5 bases. CDR1 LGHDT and CDR2 YNNKEL come from the germline V gene (reference sequence). V dropped 1 base and J dropped 2 bases, with 13 bases sitting between them. The CDR3 runs 16 residues. The CDR3 region is CASSQAPRVATDTQYF. The CDR3 nucleotides read TGTGCCAGCAGCCAAGCGCCCAGGGTTGCCACAGATACGCAGTATTTT.

This clonotype was picked up many times. V is TRBV12-3 or TRBV12-4 and J is TRBJ2-5; maybe TRBD2 (5 bases). The V end lost 7 bases, the J end lost 1 base, and 13 bases lay between the germline ends. This CDR3 comprises 14 residues. The CDR3 nucleotides are TGTGCCAGCACCCTGAGAGGGAGCCAAGAGACCCAGTACTTC. This codes for CASTLRGSQETQYF.

V is TRBV28 and J is TRBJ1-1; D remains unclear. Germline V CDR1 and CDR2: MDHEN, SYDVKM. The CDR3 is made up of 14 amino acids. V was shortened by 5 bases and J by 5 bases, with 15 bases between the two germline ends. DNA of the CDR3: TGTGCCAGCAGTCTGCGTAGGGATTGGACTGAAGCTTTCTTT. Protein product: CASSLRRDWTEAFF. The full variable domain, its missing parts supplied by reference TRBV28 and TRBJ1-1, is DVKVTQSSRYLVKRTGEKVFLECVQDMDHENMFWYRQDPGLGLRLIYFSYDVKMKEKGDIPEGYSVSREKKERFSLILESASTNQTSMYLCASSLRRDWTEAFFGQGTRLTVV.

The chain has TRBV11-2 and TRBJ2-2; D is possibly TRBD1 (5 bases). V was trimmed by 1 base and J by 4 bases, leaving 10 bases between them. From germline, CDR1 is SGHAT and CDR2 FQNNGV. This CDR3 is 15 amino acids long. The CDR3 loop is CASSLVPGPTGELFF. The CDR3 region has the DNA TGTGCCAGCAGCTTAGTACCAGGGCCCACCGGGGAGCTGTTTTTT.

The CDR3 DNA reads as TGTGCCAGCACCCCACGGGGGATTAATAATTCACCCCTCCACTTT. It encodes CASTPRGINNSPLHF. This chain uses TRBV12-3 or TRBV12-4 with TRBJ1-6; possible D gene TRBD1, 5 bases. The CDR3 is 15 amino acids. V gave up 7 bases and J gave up 5 bases, with 15 bases separating them.

This clonotype was seen a few times. CDR3 bases: TGCAGCTCCCCCCCTGGGGGGGGTATAACTAGGGGCTACACCTTC. Its translation: CSSPPGGGITRGYTF. This chain uses TRBV20-1 with TRBJ1-2; TRBD1 might be the D (5 bases). The CDR3 is 15 residues long. Germline V lookup: CDR1 DFQATT, CDR2 SNEGSKA (reference sequence).

This clonotype was observed at least ten times. V is TRBV5-1 and J is TRBJ2-5, with 8 positions matching TRBD2. Per germline, CDR1 SGHRS and CDR2 YFSETQ. The CDR3 spans 15 residues. The junction had 11 bases not matched to a gene; V was cut back by 5 bases and J by 5 bases. Here the CDR3 reads CASRTPRGGLETQYF. In DNA, the CDR3 is TGCGCCAGCAGAACTCCCCGGGGGGGCCTGGAGACCCAGTACTTC.

V usage is TRBV6-1 and J usage is TRBJ2-7; tentative D call: TRBD1 (6 bases). CDR1 MNHNS and CDR2 SASEGT come from the germline V gene. CDR3 length equals 15 residues. The ends were cut back, 6 bases at V and 4 bases at J, with 19 bases in the middle. The CDR3 sequence is CASRGTSSIPYEQYF. In nucleotides, the CDR3 is TGTGCCAGCAGGGGGACATCCTCCATACCGTACGAGCAGTACTTC.

The gene calls are TRBV6-2 or TRBV6-3 and TRBJ1-1; D might be TRBD1 (5 bases). Trimming removed 3 bases from V and 4 bases from J, with 9 bases in between. The germline CDR1 and CDR2 sequences are MNHEY and SVGEGT. There are 13 residues in the CDR3. Here the CDR3 reads CASSYDSPTEAFF. DNA of the CDR3: TGTGCCAGCAGTTATGACAGTCCCACTGAAGCTTTCTTT.

In regard to this clonotype: This may come from a read error, since a much larger clone is one base off. The V call is TRBV28, the J call TRBJ2-5; D ambiguous. Germline V gene sequence: CDR1 MDHEN, CDR2 SYDVKM. This CDR3 comprises 13 residues. V lost 9 bases and J lost 3, with 14 bases in between. The CDR3 here is CASVPHGEETQYF. CDR3 coding DNA: TGTGCCAGTGTGCCCCATGGGGAAGAGACCCAGTACTTC.

This clonotype has at least ten counts. The chain carries TRBV27 and TRBJ2-5; possibly TRBD1 or TRBD2 for D (6 bases each). The V and J ends lost 4 bases and 1 base respectively, with 19 bases between them. The CDR3 runs to 17 residues. The germline V gene encodes CDR1 MNHEY and CDR2 SMNVEV (reference sequence). CDR3: CASSSGTFGRRQETQYF. The CDR3 DNA sequence: TGTGCCAGCAGTTCCGGGACATTTGGGAGGCGCCAAGAGACCCAGTACTTC.

The rearrangement joins TRBV7-8 to TRBJ1-1, with a weak D call TRBD1 (6 bases). The germline V gene has CDR1 SGHVS and CDR2 FQNEAQ. The CDR3 has 16 residues. With 4 bases removed from V and 0 bases from J, the gap between germline ends came to 15 bases. CDR3 region: CASSSGTSNMNTEAFF. CDR3 bases: TGTGCCAGCAGCTCCGGGACATCGAACATGAACACTGAAGCTTTCTTT.